This T cell receptor beta chain emerged from a study of cytotoxic CD8 clonotypes in ibrutinib-treated CLL. As for the study in general: The patients, about a dozen relapsed/refractory and around 15 treatment-naive, included 17 who were IGHV unmutated. Response sampling came at median around twelve months of treatment, ranging roughly 6 to 40 months.

Sequencing was performed with immunoSEQ multiplex PCR; in TCRdb, only in-frame clones are kept and a portion is missing. The sample yields about 200,000 clones, approximately 79% seen once. Overall study results and limits: Once treatment began, public clonotypes, which were uncommon, contracted or stayed stable.

Germline assignment: CDR1 SGHRS and CDR2 YFSETQ. V was clipped by 0 bases and J by 2 bases, with 11 bases between them. CDR3 length: 15 amino acids. To note about this clone: Its antigen is not identified.

Here the sequenced sample was PBMCs, taken after 12 months of ibrutinib treatment. The chain links TRBV5-1 to TRBJ1-1; D gene unclear. The sequence was collected from a human donor with chronic lymphocytic leukemia. CDR3 coding DNA: TGCGCCAGCAGCTTGGAGGCGGCAGCCAACACTGAAGCTTTCTTT. This translates into CASSLEAAANTEAFF. The entire variable domain, with the rest obtained from reference TRBV5-1 and TRBJ1-1, is as follows: KAGVTQTPRYLIKTRGQQVTLSCSPISGHRSVSWYQQTPGQGLQFLFEYFSETQRNKGNFPGRFSGRQFSNSRSEMNVSTLELGDSALYLCASSLEAAANTEAFFGQGTRLTVV.